This passage covers 5 T cell receptor beta chains from one sample sequenced in a study of blood T cell repertoires in COVID-19. TCRdb's copy holds only in-frame clones and misses some; the assay was immunoSEQ multiplex PCR. The sample records roughly 250,000 clones, 84% being singletons. What was sequenced was peripheral blood. The receptors derive from a man between 50 and 59 years old with acute or convalescent COVID-19.

This rearrangement joins TRBV15 to TRBJ2-3; D gene uncertain. Trimming cost V 0 bases and J 1 base, with 5 bases left between them. Germline V gives CDR1 LNHNV, CDR2 YYDKDF (reference sequence). The length of the CDR3 is 14 residues. The CDR3 DNA sequence: TGTGCCACCAGCAGAGACTTTGGCACAGATACGCAGTATTTT. Translated, it gives CATSRDFGTDTQYF.

This clone has only one observation. V and J are TRBV6-2 or TRBV6-3 and TRBJ1-5, with D possibly matching TRBD1 (6 bases). CDR1 is MNHEY, CDR2 SVGEGT, per germline. V was trimmed by 5 bases and J by 1 base, leaving 9 bases between them. This CDR3 region has 14 residues. The CDR3: CASSRTVSNQPQHF. The CDR3, as DNA: TGTGCCAGCAGTAGGACAGTCAGCAATCAGCCCCAGCATTTT.

The J gene is TRBJ1-2, the V gene TRBV28, with TRBD1 as a possible D gene (6 bases). CDR3 size: 17 residues. Germline V gene lookup returns CDR1 MDHEN and CDR2 SYDVKM. Trimming took 2 bases from V and 4 from J, leaving 20 bases between them. The CDR3 sequence: CASSLAGAATEVYGYTF. DNA of the CDR3: TGTGCCAGCAGTTTAGCAGGGGCGGCAACCGAGGTCTATGGCTACACCTTC.

The chain combines TRBV30 with TRBJ2-2; the D gene is possibly TRBD1 (6 bases). Trimming left V 3 bases short and J 4 bases short, with 9 bases between. This CDR3 contains 13 residues. Germline lookup yields CDR1 GTSNPN and CDR2 SVGIG (reference sequence). The chain's CDR3 is CAWRWGRTGELFF. DNA of the CDR3: TGTGCCTGGAGATGGGGGCGCACCGGGGAGCTGTTTTTT.

The chain carries TRBV7-9 and TRBJ1-2, with D possibly TRBD1 on 5 matching bases. This CDR3 contains 13 residues. V was cut by 6 bases and J by 4 bases, with 12 bases left in between. Germline V lookup: CDR1 SEHNR, CDR2 FQNEAQ (reference sequence). CDR3 DNA sequence: TGTGCCAGCAGGTACCCCACAGGCTATGGCTACACCTTC. Translation: CASRYPTGYGYTF.